This T cell receptor beta chain originates from a study of T cell responses to AZD1222 COVID-19 vaccine. CDR1 and CDR2 from the germline V gene are MNHEY and SMNVEV (reference sequence). The CDR3 runs to 13 residues. The trim removed 6 bases at V and 8 bases at J, leaving 8 bases unmatched. TCRdb's copy holds only in-frame clones and misses some; the assay was immunoSEQ multiplex PCR. Of roughly 99,000 clones in the sample, 87% were seen once. The sample here was peripheral blood, taken on day 0 of AZD1222 vaccination. The chain employs TRBV27 and TRBJ1-2; 8 bases map to TRBD1. The origin of this receptor is an adult in good health. Here the CDR3 DNA reads TGTGCCAGCAGGGAACAGGGGGGCAGCGGCTACACCTTC. It yields the protein CASREQGGSGYTF.